This T cell receptor beta chain appears in the sequencing data of a study of human T cells and chemical hapten exposure. Study outcomes and limitations: Patch test score tracked positively with PT1 expanded TCR counts. There were significantly more large CDR3 similarity clusters among expanded TCRs than among controls.

A single record per CDR3 protein comes from TCRdb applying MiXCR to the RACE reads. The sample gives some 360,000 distinct CDR3 sequences, 4% to 6% of which show up once; just over 2.5% is in the top ten. Time point in this sample: pre-sensitization, week 0. The treatment here: therapeutic diphenylcyclopropenone sensitization with weekly scalp DPC. Trimming left V 5 bases short and J 1 base short, with 14 bases between. The CDR3 spans 15 residues. CDR1 and CDR2 from the germline V gene are WNHNN and SYGVQD (reference sequence). As to this clonotype: The antigen is undetermined.

This chain connects TRBV10-1 to TRBJ2-5; D gene uncertain. Specimen: whole blood, collected in connection with sensitization to the hapten diphenylcyclopropenone (DPC). This TCR was sampled from a woman aged 45-65 years with alopecia areata. Some clones in this sample may be carry-over from other donors' samples. The CDR3 here is CASSPYDWGQETQYF. The CDR3 DNA reads TGCGCCAGCAGTCCATACGATTGGGGCCAAGAGACCCAGTACTTC.